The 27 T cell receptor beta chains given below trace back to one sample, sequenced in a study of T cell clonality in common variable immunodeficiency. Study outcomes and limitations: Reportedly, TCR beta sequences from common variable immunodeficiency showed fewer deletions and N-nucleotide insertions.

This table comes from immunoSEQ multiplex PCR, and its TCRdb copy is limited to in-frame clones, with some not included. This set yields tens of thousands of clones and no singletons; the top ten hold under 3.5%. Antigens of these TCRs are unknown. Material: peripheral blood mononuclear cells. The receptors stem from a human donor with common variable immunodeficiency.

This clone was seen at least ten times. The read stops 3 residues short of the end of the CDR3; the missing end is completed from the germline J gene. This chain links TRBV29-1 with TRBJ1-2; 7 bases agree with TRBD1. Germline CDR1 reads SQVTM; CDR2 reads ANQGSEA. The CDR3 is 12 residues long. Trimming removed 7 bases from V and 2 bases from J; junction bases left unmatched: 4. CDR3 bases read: TGCAGCGCCTGGACAGGAAACTATGGC. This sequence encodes CSAWTGNYG. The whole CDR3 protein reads CSAWTGNYGYTF.

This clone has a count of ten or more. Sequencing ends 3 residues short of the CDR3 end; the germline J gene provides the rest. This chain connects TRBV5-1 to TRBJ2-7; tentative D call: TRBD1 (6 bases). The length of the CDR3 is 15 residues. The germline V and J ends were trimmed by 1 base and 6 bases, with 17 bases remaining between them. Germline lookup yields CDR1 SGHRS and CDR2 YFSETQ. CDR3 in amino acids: CASSLRPGQGAEQYF. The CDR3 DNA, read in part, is TGCGCCAGCAGCTTGCGGCCGGGACAAGGGGCCGAG.

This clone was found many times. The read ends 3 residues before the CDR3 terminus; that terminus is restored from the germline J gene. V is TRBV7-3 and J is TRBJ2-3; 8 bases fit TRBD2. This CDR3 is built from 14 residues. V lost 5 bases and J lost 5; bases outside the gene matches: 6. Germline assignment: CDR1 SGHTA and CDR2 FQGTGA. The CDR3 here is CASSHSGNLDTQYF. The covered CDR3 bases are TGTGCCAGCAGCCATAGCGGGAATTTAGATACG. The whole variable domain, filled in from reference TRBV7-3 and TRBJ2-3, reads GAGVSQTPSNKVTEKGKYVELRCDPISGHTALYWYRQSLGQGPEFLIYFQGTGAADDSGLPNDRFFAVRPEGSVSTLKIQRTERGDSAVYLCASSHSGNLDTQYFGPGTRLTVL.

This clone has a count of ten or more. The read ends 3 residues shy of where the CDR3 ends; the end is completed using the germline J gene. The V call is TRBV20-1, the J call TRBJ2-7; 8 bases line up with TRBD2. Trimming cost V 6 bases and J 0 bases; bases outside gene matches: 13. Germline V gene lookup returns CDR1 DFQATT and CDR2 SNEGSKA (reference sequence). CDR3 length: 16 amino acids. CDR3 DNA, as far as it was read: TGCAGTGCCAGTATCATGCGGGGGGCAAACTCCTACGAG. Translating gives CSASIMRGANSYE. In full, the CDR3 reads CSASIMRGANSYEQYF.

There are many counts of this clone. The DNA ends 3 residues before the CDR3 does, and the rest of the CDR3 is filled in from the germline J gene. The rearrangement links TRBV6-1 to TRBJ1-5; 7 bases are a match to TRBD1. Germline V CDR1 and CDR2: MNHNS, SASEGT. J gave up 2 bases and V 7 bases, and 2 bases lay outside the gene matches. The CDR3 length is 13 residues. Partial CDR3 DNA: TGTGCCAGCACTGACAGGGGCAATCAGCCC. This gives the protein CASTDRGNQP. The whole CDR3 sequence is CASTDRGNQPQHF.

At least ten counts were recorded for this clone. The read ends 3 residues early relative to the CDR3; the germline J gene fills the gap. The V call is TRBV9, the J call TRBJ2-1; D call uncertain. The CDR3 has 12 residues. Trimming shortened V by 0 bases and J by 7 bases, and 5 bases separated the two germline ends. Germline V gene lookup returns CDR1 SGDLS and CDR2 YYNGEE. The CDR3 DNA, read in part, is TGTGCCAGCAGCGTAGAAGGGAATGAG. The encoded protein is CASSVEGNE. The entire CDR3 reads CASSVEGNEQFF.

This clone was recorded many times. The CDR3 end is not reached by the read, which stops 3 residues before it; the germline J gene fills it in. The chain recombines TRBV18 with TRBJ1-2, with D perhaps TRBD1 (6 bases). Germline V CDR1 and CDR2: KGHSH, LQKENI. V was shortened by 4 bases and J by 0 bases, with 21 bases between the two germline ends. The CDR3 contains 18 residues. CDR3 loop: CASSRETGFRLSNYGYTF. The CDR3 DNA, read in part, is TGTGCCAGCTCACGTGAAACAGGGTTTAGGCTCTCTAACTATGGC.

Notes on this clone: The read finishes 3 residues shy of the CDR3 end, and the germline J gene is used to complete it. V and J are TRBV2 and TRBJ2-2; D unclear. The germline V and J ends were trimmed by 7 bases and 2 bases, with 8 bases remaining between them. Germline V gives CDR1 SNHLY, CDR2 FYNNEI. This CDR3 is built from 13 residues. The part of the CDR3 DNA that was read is TGTGCCAGCATCACGGTAAACACCGGGGAG. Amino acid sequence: CASITVNTGE. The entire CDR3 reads CASITVNTGELFF. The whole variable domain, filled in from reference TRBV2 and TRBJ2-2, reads EPEVTQTPSHQVTQMGQEVILRCVPISNHLYFYWYRQILGQKVEFLVSFYNNEISEKSEIFDDQFSVERPDGSNFTLKIRSTKLEDSAMYFCASITVNTGELFFGEGSRLTVL.

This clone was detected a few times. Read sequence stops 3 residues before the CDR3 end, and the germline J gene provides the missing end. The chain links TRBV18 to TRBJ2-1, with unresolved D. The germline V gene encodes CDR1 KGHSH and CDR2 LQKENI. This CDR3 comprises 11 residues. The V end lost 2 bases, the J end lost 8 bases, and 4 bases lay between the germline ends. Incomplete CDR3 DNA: TGTGCCAGCTCACCAGGGCATGAG. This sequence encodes CASSPGHE. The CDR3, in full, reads CASSPGHEQFF. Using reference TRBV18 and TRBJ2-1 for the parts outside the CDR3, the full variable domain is NAGVMQNPRHLVRRRGQEARLRCSPMKGHSHVYWYRQLPEEGLKFMVYLQKENIIDESGMPKERFSAEFPKEGPSILRIQQVVRGDSAAYFCASSPGHEQFFGPGTRLTVL.

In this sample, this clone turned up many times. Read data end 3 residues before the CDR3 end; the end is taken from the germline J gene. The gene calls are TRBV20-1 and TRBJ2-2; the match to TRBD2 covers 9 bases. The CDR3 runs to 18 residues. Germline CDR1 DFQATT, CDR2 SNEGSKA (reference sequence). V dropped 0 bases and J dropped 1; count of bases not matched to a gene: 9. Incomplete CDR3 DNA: TGCAGTGCTAGAGATCAGGGGCTAGCGGGGTTGAACACCGGGGAG. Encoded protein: CSARDQGLAGLNTGE. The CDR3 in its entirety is CSARDQGLAGLNTGELFF.

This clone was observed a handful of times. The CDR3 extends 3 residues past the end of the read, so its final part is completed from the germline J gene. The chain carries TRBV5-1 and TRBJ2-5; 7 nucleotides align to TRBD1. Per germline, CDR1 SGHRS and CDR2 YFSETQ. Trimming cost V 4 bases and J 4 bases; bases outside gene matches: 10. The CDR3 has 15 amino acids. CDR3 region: CASSLISRDRETQYF. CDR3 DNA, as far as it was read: TGCGCCAGCAGCCTCATTAGCAGGGACAGAGAGACC.

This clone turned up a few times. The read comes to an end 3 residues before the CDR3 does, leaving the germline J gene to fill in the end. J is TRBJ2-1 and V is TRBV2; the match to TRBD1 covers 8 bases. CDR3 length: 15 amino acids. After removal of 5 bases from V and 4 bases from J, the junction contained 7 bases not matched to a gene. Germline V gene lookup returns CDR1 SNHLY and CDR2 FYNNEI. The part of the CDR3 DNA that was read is TGTGCCAGCAGTTTACTCGGGACAGGTTACAATGAG. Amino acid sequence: CASSLLGTGYNE. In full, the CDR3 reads CASSLLGTGYNEQFF. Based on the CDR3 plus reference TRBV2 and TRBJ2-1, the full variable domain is EPEVTQTPSHQVTQMGQEVILRCVPISNHLYFYWYRQILGQKVEFLVSFYNNEISEKSEIFDDQFSVERPDGSNFTLKIRSTKLEDSAMYFCASSLLGTGYNEQFFGPGTRLTVL.

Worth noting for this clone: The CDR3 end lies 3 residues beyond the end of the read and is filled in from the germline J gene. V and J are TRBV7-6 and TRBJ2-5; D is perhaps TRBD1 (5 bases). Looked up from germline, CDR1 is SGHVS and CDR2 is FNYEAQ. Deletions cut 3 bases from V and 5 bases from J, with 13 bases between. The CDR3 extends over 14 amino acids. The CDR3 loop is CASSFGAKVETQYF. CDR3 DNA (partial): TGTGCCAGCAGCTTTGGGGCCAAGGTGGAGACC.

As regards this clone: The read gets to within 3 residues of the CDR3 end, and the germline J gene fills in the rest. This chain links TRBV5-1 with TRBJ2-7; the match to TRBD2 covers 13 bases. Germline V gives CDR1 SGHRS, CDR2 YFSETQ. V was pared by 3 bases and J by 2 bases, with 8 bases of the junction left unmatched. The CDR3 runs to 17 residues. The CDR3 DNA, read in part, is TGCGCCAGCAGCTCGACGGGACTAGCGGGAACTACCTACGAG. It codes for CASSSTGLAGTTYE. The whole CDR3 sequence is CASSSTGLAGTTYEQYF.

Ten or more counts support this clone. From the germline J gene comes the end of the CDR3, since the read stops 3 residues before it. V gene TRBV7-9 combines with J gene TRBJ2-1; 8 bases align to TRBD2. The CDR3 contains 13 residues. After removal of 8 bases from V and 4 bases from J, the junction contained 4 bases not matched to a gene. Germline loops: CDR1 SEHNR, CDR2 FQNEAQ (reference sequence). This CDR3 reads CASSGLDYNEQFF. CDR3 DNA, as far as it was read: TGTGCCAGCTCGGGACTAGATTACAATGAG.

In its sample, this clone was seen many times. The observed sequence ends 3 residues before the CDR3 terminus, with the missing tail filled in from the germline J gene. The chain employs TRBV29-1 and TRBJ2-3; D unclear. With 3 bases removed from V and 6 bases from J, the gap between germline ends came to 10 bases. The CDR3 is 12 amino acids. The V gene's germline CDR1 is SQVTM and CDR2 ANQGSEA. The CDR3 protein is CSVEAVSDTQYF. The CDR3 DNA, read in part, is TGCAGCGTTGAGGCCGTCTCCGATACG.

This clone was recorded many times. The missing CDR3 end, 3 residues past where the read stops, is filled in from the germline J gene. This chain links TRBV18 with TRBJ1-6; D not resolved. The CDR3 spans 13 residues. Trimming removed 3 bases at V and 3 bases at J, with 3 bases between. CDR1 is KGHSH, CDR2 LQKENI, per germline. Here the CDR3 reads CASSPNYNSPLHF. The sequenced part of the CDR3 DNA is TGTGCCAGCTCACCCAACTATAATTCACCC.

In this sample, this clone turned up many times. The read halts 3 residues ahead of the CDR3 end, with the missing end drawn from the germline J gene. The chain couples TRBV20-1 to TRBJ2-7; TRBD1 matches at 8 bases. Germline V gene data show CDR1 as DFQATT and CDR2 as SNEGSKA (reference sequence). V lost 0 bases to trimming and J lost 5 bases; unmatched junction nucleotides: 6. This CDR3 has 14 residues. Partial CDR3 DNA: TGCAGTGCTAGAGATCGGACAGGGCTCCACGAG. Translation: CSARDRTGLHE. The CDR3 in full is CSARDRTGLHEQYF.

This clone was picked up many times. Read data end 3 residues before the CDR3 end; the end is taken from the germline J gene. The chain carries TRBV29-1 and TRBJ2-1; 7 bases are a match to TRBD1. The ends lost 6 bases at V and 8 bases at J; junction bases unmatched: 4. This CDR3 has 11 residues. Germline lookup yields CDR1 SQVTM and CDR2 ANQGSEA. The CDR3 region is CSVHRGDEQFF. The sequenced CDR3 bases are TGCAGCGTCCACAGGGGAGATGAG.

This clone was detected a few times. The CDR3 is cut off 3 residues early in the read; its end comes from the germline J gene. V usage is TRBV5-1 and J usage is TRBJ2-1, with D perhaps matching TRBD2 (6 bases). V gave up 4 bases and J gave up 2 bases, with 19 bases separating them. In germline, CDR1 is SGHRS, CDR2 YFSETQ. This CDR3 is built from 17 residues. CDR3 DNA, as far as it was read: TGCGCCAGCAGCGCCGACGTTGGGGGGAGTGCCTACAATGAG. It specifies CASSADVGGSAYNE. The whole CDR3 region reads CASSADVGGSAYNEQFF.

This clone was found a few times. CDR3 DNA, as far as it was read: TGCGCCAGCAGCTTGAGGGGGACAGGGGACACCTACGAG. Translating gives CASSLRGTGDTYE. The full CDR3 sequence reads CASSLRGTGDTYEQYF. This chain uses TRBV5-1 with TRBJ2-7, with 10 bases that match TRBD1. The read ends 3 residues before the CDR3 terminus; that terminus is restored from the germline J gene. CDR3 length equals 16 residues. Germline V gives CDR1 SGHRS, CDR2 YFSETQ. J was trimmed by 2 bases and V by 1 base; bases with no gene match: 6.

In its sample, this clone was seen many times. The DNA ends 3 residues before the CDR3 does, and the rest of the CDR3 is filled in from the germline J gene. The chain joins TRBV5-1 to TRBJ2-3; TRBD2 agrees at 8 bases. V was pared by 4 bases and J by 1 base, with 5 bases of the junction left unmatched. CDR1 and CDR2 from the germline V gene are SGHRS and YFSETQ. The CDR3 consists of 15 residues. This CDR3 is CASSGELAGTDTQYF. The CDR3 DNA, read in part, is TGCGCCAGCAGCGGCGAACTAGCGGGCACAGATACG.

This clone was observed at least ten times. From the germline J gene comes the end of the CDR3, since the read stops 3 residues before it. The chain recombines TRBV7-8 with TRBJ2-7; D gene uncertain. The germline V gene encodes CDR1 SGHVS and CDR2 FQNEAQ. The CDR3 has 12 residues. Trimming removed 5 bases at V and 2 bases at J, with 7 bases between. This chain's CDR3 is CASSLLTYEQYF. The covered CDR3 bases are TGTGCCAGCAGCCTCTTAACCTACGAG.

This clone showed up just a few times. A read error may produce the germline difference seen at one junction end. Partial CDR3 DNA: TGTGCCAGTAGTATAGAATCTGGCAGGGGGATTAGCAAGCAGCCC. Translation: CASSIESGRGISKQP. The full CDR3 protein is CASSIESGRGISKQPQHF. The J gene is TRBJ1-5, the V gene TRBV19, with 7 nucleotides matching TRBD1. The CDR3 end is not reached by the read, which stops 3 residues before it; the germline J gene fills it in. Germline V gene data show CDR1 as LNHDA and CDR2 as SQIVND (reference sequence). The CDR3 contains 18 residues.

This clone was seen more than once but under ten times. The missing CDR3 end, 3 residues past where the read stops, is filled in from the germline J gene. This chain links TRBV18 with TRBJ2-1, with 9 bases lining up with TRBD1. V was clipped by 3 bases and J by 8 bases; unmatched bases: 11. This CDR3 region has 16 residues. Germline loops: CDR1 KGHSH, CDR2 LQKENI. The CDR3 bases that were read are TGTGCCAGCTCACCCCAACGGAAAAACAGGGGGCATGAG. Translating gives CASSPQRKNRGHE. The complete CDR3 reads CASSPQRKNRGHEQFF.

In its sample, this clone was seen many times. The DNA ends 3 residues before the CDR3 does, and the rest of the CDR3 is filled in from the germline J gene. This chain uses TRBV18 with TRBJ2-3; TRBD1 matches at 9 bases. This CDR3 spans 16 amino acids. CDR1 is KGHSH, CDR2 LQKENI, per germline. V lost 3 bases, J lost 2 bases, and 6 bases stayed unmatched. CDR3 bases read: TGTGCCAGCTCACCTTTTGGGACAGGGAACACAGATACG. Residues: CASSPFGTGNTDT. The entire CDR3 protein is CASSPFGTGNTDTQYF. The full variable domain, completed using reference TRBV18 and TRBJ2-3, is NAGVMQNPRHLVRRRGQEARLRCSPMKGHSHVYWYRQLPEEGLKFMVYLQKENIIDESGMPKERFSAEFPKEGPSILRIQQVVRGDSAAYFCASSPFGTGNTDTQYFGPGTRLTVL.

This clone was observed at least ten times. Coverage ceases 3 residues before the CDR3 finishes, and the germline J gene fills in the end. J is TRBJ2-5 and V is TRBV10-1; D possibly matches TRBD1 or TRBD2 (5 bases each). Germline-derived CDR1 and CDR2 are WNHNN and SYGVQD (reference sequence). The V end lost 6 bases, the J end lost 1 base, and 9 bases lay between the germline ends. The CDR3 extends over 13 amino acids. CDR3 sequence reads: CASRRGPQETQYF. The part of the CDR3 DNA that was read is TGCGCCAGCAGGAGGGGCCCCCAAGAGACC.